Following are 16 T cell receptor beta chains from one sample sequenced in a study of beta chain features in type 1 diabetes (dated by TCRdb to 2017 to 2018). What the authors observed across the whole study: A moderate but significant shortening of TCRB CDR3 length was observed in type 1 diabetes patients in all four CD4+ subsets.

These receptors' antigens are unknown. Libraries came from the immunoSEQ multiplex PCR assay. The High Capacity cDNA Reverse Transcription Kit was used to reverse transcribe all of the isolated RNA, meaning that expressed TCRB transcripts were what got sequenced. TCRdb limited this immuneACCESS table to in-frame rearrangements with V and J called. A share of clones is missing; checked studies link under half to unresolved V genes, and the rest is unexplained. The sample table contains 640,000 or so clones; only one count was recorded for about 14% of them. Of the sample, nearly 0.04% falls within the top ten clones. The source material was naive CD4+ T cells from blood. The meaning of the sample's cell subset or site label: true naive CD4+ T cells. The receptors derive from a man younger than 35 with type 1 diabetes.

In this sample, this clone turned up a few times. The chain has TRBV7-8 and TRBJ1-5, with 9 nucleotides matching TRBD1. J was trimmed by 4 bases and V by 5 bases; bases with no gene match: 6. CDR1 is SGHVS and CDR2 is FQNEAQ in the germline V gene. This CDR3 region has 15 residues. The CDR3 protein is CASSRTGGENQPQHF. In DNA, the CDR3 is TGTGCCAGCAGCCGCACAGGGGGCGAGAATCAGCCCCAGCATTTT.

Only a few counts were recorded for this clone. V and J are TRBV7-2 and TRBJ2-3; 10 positions match TRBD1. Germline V gives CDR1 SGHTA, CDR2 FQGNSA. The trim removed 3 bases at V and 9 bases at J, leaving 6 bases unmatched. The CDR3 totals 14 residues. CDR3 sequence (DNA): TGTGCCAGCAGCTTCCCGGGACAGGGGATCACGCAGTATTTT. Encoded protein: CASSFPGQGITQYF.

This clone was detected a few times. The rearrangement joins TRBV18 to TRBJ1-1, with D tentatively TRBD1 (5 bases). The CDR3 has 15 residues. Trimming cost V 1 base and J 1 base, with 10 bases left between them. Germline V gene lookup returns CDR1 KGHSH and CDR2 LQKENI. CDR3 coding DNA: TGTGCCAGCTCACCACGGGACGGCGCGAACACTGAAGCTTTCTTT. The encoded protein is CASSPRDGANTEAFF.

In this sample, this clone turned up a few times. The chain employs TRBV5-1 and TRBJ2-3; the D gene is possibly TRBD1 (5 bases). CDR1 SGHRS and CDR2 YFSETQ come from the germline V gene. V shed 6 bases and J shed 2 bases, with 13 bases lying between them. This CDR3 has 14 amino acids. The CDR3 nucleotides are TGCGCCAGCACCACCGACAGTTCCACAGATACGCAGTATTTT. It yields the protein CASTTDSSTDTQYF. The whole variable domain, filled in from reference TRBV5-1 and TRBJ2-3, reads KAGVTQTPRYLIKTRGQQVTLSCSPISGHRSVSWYQQTPGQGLQFLFEYFSETQRNKGNFPGRFSGRQFSNSRSEMNVSTLELGDSALYLCASTTDSSTDTQYFGPGTRLTVL.

V is TRBV9 and J is TRBJ2-6; 7 nucleotides match TRBD2. V shed 0 bases and J 0 bases; nucleotides not matched to a gene: 3. The CDR3 has 17 amino acids. CDR1 and CDR2 from the germline V gene are SGDLS and YYNGEE. The CDR3 coding sequence is TGTGCCAGCAGCGTAGAGCGGGGCACCTCTGGGGCCAACGTCCTGACTTTC. Its protein is CASSVERGTSGANVLTF.

This clone was detected a few times. The chain has TRBV4-2 and TRBJ2-6, with D uncertain. This CDR3 has 18 residues. V was shortened by 1 base and J by 0 bases, with 13 bases between the two germline ends. The germline V gene encodes CDR1 LGHNA and CDR2 YNFKEQ. Written as DNA, the CDR3 is TGTGCCAGCAGCCAAGGGGGATTGAGACTCTCTGGGGCCAACGTCCTGACTTTC. Translated: CASSQGGLRLSGANVLTF.

The sample holds one count of this clone. CDR3 nucleotide sequence: TGTGCCAGCAGCGTTTCCATCCAAGAGACCCAGTACTTC. Translated, it gives CASSVSIQETQYF. The chain has TRBV9 and TRBJ2-5; D call uncertain. Germline values: CDR1 SGDLS, CDR2 YYNGEE. V was cut by 2 bases and J by 1 base, with 6 bases left in between. This CDR3 region has 13 residues.

This clone was seen more than once but under ten times. The rearrangement uses TRBV19 and TRBJ1-1; 7 bases fit TRBD1. Losses at the gene ends were 9 bases for V and 8 bases for J; bases not matched to a gene: 12. The CDR3 runs to 13 residues. Germline assignment: CDR1 LNHDA and CDR2 SQIVND (reference sequence). The CDR3, as DNA: TGTGCCAGCCTCCCTCGAGGGGGCGTCGAAGCTTTCTTT. Protein sequence: CASLPRGGVEAFF.

The rearrangement links TRBV29-1 to TRBJ2-1; maybe TRBD2 (6 bases). Trimming took 1 base from V and 6 from J, leaving 10 bases between them. Looked up from germline, CDR1 is SQVTM and CDR2 is ANQGSEA. The CDR3 is made up of 13 amino acids. DNA of the CDR3: TGCAGCGTTGAAGGGACGCGGGGCAATGAGCAGTTCTTC. This encodes CSVEGTRGNEQFF.

There are a few counts of this clone. The rearrangement joins TRBV19 to TRBJ1-2, with 7 positions matching TRBD1. Trimming removed 6 bases from V and 8 bases from J; junction bases left unmatched: 3. CDR3 length: 11 amino acids. From germline, CDR1 is LNHDA and CDR2 SQIVND (reference sequence). The CDR3 protein is CASRRDSGYTF. DNA for the CDR3: TGTGCCAGTAGGCGGGACAGCGGCTACACCTTC.

This clone was observed a handful of times. This chain uses TRBV27 with TRBJ2-1, with D possibly TRBD1 on 5 matching bases. V was pared by 1 base and J by 6 bases, with 16 bases between. Germline lookup yields CDR1 MNHEY and CDR2 SMNVEV (reference sequence). The CDR3 length is 16 residues. CDR3 residues: CASSLFLFGASNEQFF. CDR3 coding DNA: TGTGCCAGCAGTTTATTTCTCTTTGGGGCCTCCAATGAGCAGTTCTTC.

This chain links TRBV29-1 with TRBJ1-2; D possibly corresponds to TRBD1 (6 bases). Germline values: CDR1 SQVTM, CDR2 ANQGSEA. This CDR3 has 13 residues. Trimming removed 6 bases at V and 6 bases at J, with 17 bases between. DNA of the CDR3: TGCAGCGTGGGGGGCAGGGTAACTGATGGCTACACCTTC. Translating it yields CSVGGRVTDGYTF.

The chain combines TRBV28 with TRBJ2-1, with 10 positions matching TRBD2. Trimming cost V 7 bases and J 8 bases; bases outside gene matches: 5. In germline, CDR1 is MDHEN, CDR2 SYDVKM. The CDR3 length is 13 residues. The CDR3 protein is CASTSGGPYEQFF. DNA for the CDR3: TGTGCCAGCACTAGCGGGGGACCCTATGAGCAGTTCTTC.

This clone was recorded a few times. The rearrangement uses TRBV25-1 and TRBJ2-1; 9 nucleotides match TRBD1. Germline V gene data show CDR1 as MGHDK and CDR2 as SYGVNS. The CDR3 length is 14 residues. The V and J ends lost 7 bases and 3 bases, in that order; junction bases with no gene match: 4. The CDR3 spells CASIGQGYYNEQFF. In DNA form, the CDR3 reads TGTGCCAGCATTGGACAGGGGTACTACAATGAGCAGTTCTTC.

The table lists this clone with a few counts. This chain connects TRBV14 to TRBJ2-1; D is unresolved. Germline V lookup: CDR1 SGHDN, CDR2 FVKESK. The CDR3 length is 16 residues. The V and J ends lost 3 bases and 2 bases respectively, with 14 bases between them. The CDR3, as DNA: TGTGCCAGCAGCCAGCTGGGAAGAGGCCCCTACAATGAGCAGTTCTTC. This codes for CASSQLGRGPYNEQFF.

The chain joins TRBV30 to TRBJ2-7, with 10 bases lining up with TRBD1. The CDR3 is made up of 16 amino acids. The germline gives CDR1 GTSNPN, CDR2 SVGIG (reference sequence). J gave up 3 bases and V 5 bases, and 13 bases lay outside the gene matches. For the CDR3, the DNA is TGTGCCTGGGGGCAGGGACAGGGGTCTTCGGGCTACGAGCAGTACTTC. Translation: CAWGQGQGSSGYEQYF. Looking up the rest from reference TRBV30 and TRBJ2-7 gives the full variable domain: SQTIHQWPATLVQPVGSPLSLECTVEGTSNPNLYWYRQAAGRGLQLLFYSVGIGQISSEVPQNLSASRPQDRQFILSSKKLLLSDSGFYLCAWGQGQGSSGYEQYFGPGTRLTVT.